This T cell receptor (beta chain) was profiled in a study of a mutant IDH1 vaccine in newly diagnosed glioma. Worth noting for this clone: Its cognate antigen is unknown.

Clones were read by immunoSEQ multiplex PCR, and TCRdb kept only the in-frame ones, dropping some. The table includes 68,000 or so clones, more than 70% detected once. Germline assignment: CDR1 LNHDA and CDR2 SQIVND (reference sequence). The CDR3 is 17 amino acids. After removal of 4 bases from V and 5 bases from J, the junction contained 14 bases not matched to a gene. The time point was: week 35, safety follow-up. The vaccine gave 300 ug of a 20-mer mutant IDH1 peptide subcutaneously per dose. The origin of this receptor is a man aged 18 to 29 with glioma. The sample in question was PBMCs, obtained from a glioma patient whose treatment included an IDH1 peptide vaccine. The J gene is TRBJ1-2, the V gene TRBV19, with 9 bases lining up with TRBD1. CDR3 protein: CASSRRTGTGINYGYTF. The CDR3 nucleotides read TGTGCCAGTAGTAGGCGGACCGGGACAGGGATCAATTATGGCTACACCTTC.